The 6 T cell receptor beta chains in this list originate from one sample, sequenced in a study of blood T cell repertoires in COVID-19. The protocol was immunoSEQ multiplex PCR, while the TCRdb copy is restricted to in-frame clones and leaves out a portion. Seen here are approximately 120,000 clones, more than 70% observed once, and the top ten hold 5.5% to 6%. Source material: peripheral blood. All receptors derive from a man older than 75 with active or convalescent COVID-19.

The chain couples TRBV12-5 to TRBJ1-4; possibly TRBD1 for D (5 bases). The germline V gene has CDR1 LGHNT and CDR2 FRNRAP. V shed 1 base and J shed 8 bases, with 11 bases lying between them. The CDR3 is 14 residues long. As DNA, the CDR3 is TGTGCTAGTGGTTTGGACGGGGGTGGAGAAAAACTGTTTTTT. It translates to CASGLDGGGEKLFF.

The J gene is TRBJ2-4, the V gene TRBV18; D uncertain. Germline V gene data show CDR1 as KGHSH and CDR2 as LQKENI. V was shortened by 1 base and J by 0 bases, with 10 bases between the two germline ends. There are 16 residues in the CDR3. CDR3 protein: CASSPQVSLAKNIQYF. The DNA of the CDR3 is TGTGCCAGCTCACCACAAGTCAGTCTAGCCAAAAACATTCAGTACTTC.

The J gene is TRBJ1-6, the V gene TRBV9; no clear D. The CDR3 is 16 residues long. V shed 4 bases and J shed 2 bases, with 13 bases lying between them. Germline-derived CDR1 and CDR2 are SGDLS and YYNGEE. The CDR3 reads CASSPSPGPYNSPLHF. In DNA, the CDR3 is TGTGCCAGCAGCCCCTCCCCTGGGCCCTATAATTCACCCCTCCACTTT.

This clone appeared a few times. The rearrangement joins TRBV18 to TRBJ1-1, with 9 bases lining up with TRBD1. The V and J ends lost 4 bases and 0 bases, in that order; junction bases with no gene match: 3. Germline CDR1 reads KGHSH; CDR2 reads LQKENI. The CDR3 consists of 15 residues. CDR3 coding DNA: TGTGCCAGCTCACTAGGGACAGGGATGAACACTGAAGCTTTCTTT. It is translated as CASSLGTGMNTEAFF. Full variable domain (remainder filled in from reference TRBV18 and TRBJ1-1): NAGVMQNPRHLVRRRGQEARLRCSPMKGHSHVYWYRQLPEEGLKFMVYLQKENIIDESGMPKERFSAEFPKEGPSILRIQQVVRGDSAAYFCASSLGTGMNTEAFFGQGTRLTVV.

In its sample, this clone was seen once. The chain uses TRBV5-4 and TRBJ2-7, with 15 bases aligning to TRBD2. V lost 4 bases and J lost 1; bases outside the gene matches: 3. Germline V gene lookup returns CDR1 SGHNT and CDR2 YYREEE (reference sequence). The CDR3 extends over 16 amino acids. In DNA, the CDR3 is TGTGCCAGCAGCCTAGGGACTAGCGGGGGGTCCTACGAGCAGTACTTC. Translated, it gives CASSLGTSGGSYEQYF.

The chain carries TRBV12-5 and TRBJ1-5; no clear D gene. Trimming stripped 6 bases from V and 0 bases from J, with 9 bases between. The CDR3 spans 14 residues. Germline V CDR1 and CDR2: LGHNT, FRNRAP. CDR3 region: CASGPQNSNQPQHF. Here the CDR3 DNA reads TGTGCTAGTGGCCCGCAGAATAGCAATCAGCCCCAGCATTTT. The whole variable domain, filled in from reference TRBV12-5 and TRBJ1-5, reads DARVTQTPRHKVTEMGQEVTMRCQPILGHNTVFWYRQTMMQGLELLAYFRNRAPLDDSGMPKDRFSAEMPDATLATLKIQPSEPRDSAVYFCASGPQNSNQPQHFGDGTRLSIL.